What follows describes a single T cell receptor (beta chain). The data were taken from a study of T cell responses to AZD1222 COVID-19 vaccine. Assay used: immunoSEQ multiplex PCR; TCRdb lists only in-frame clones, some missing. Of roughly 160,000 clones listed, about nine tenths are singletons. This CDR3 is built from 15 residues. CDR1 and CDR2 (germline): LNHDA, SQIVND (reference sequence). V shed 7 bases and J 8 bases; nucleotides not matched to a gene: 13. This rearrangement joins TRBV19 to TRBJ2-4, with TRBD1 matching 8 bases. This sequence was found in an adult in good health. Sample: peripheral blood, taken on day 0 of AZD1222 vaccination. The CDR3 loop reads CASTNGAGGAYIQYF. For the CDR3, the DNA is TGTGCCAGTACCAATGGAGCAGGGGGCGCATACATTCAGTACTTC.